These 30 T cell receptor beta chains originate from one sample sequenced in a study of cytomegalovirus exposure and HLA in healthy donors. The PCR made use of 60 Vbeta and 13 Jbeta primers. Produced via immunoSEQ multiplex PCR; TCRdb's table is partial and in-frame only. This table has 95,000 or so clones, about 76% appearing once. What was sequenced was PBMCs. The receptors were gathered from a woman in her 70s in good health and CMV-seropositive.

The chain uses TRBV19 and TRBJ2-3; D call uncertain. In germline, CDR1 is LNHDA, CDR2 SQIVND (reference sequence). The CDR3 runs 14 residues. V was pared by 3 bases and J by 0 bases, with 7 bases between. CDR3 region: CASSITVSTDTQYF. The CDR3 DNA sequence: TGTGCCAGTAGTATTACGGTGAGCACAGATACGCAGTATTTT.

V and J are TRBV29-1 and TRBJ2-5, with D unclear. The end of the DNA is better explained by TRBJ2-7, so the J call may be wrong. Looked up from germline, CDR1 is SQVTM and CDR2 is ANQGSEA. This CDR3 is built from 12 residues. The CDR3 spells CSAQFTSYEQYF. CDR3 in DNA: TGCAGCGCCCAATTTACCTCCTACGAGCAGTACTTC.

This sequence joins TRBV10-1 and TRBJ1-5, with D possibly matching TRBD1 (5 bases). The CDR3 is made up of 15 amino acids. V was trimmed by 6 bases and J by 4 bases, leaving 16 bases between them. Germline V gene data show CDR1 as WNHNN and CDR2 as SYGVQD (reference sequence). CDR3 in DNA: TGCGCCAGCAGGGGACTTCGGTCCCAGAATCAGCCCCAGCATTTT. Translation: CASRGLRSQNQPQHF.

This chain connects TRBV4-1 to TRBJ2-1; 8 bases match TRBD2. V shed 4 bases, J shed 8 bases, and the junction held 16 bases outside the gene matches. Germline V gives CDR1 MGHRA, CDR2 YSYEKL. The CDR3 sequence is 17 residues long. This CDR3 reads CASSLTPGLVRIHEQFF. CDR3 nucleotides: TGCGCCAGCAGCCTCACTCCGGGACTAGTCAGAATCCATGAGCAGTTCTTC.

The rearrangement joins TRBV28 to TRBJ2-3, with TRBD1 matching over 9 bases. The CDR3 length is 14 residues. Trimming cost V 5 bases and J 4 bases; bases outside gene matches: 4. Germline CDR1 is MDHEN and CDR2 is SYDVKM. CDR3 in amino acids: CASSPTGGADTQYF. The CDR3 region has the DNA TGTGCCAGCAGTCCCACAGGGGGCGCAGATACGCAGTATTTT.

The chain uses TRBV5-1 and TRBJ2-1; 7 bases map to TRBD1. Germline-derived CDR1 and CDR2 are SGHRS and YFSETQ. The CDR3 is 14 amino acids. V lost 8 bases to trimming and J lost 4 bases; unmatched junction nucleotides: 9. The CDR3: CASSGTVLYNEQFF. The CDR3 nucleotides are TGCGCCAGTTCCGGGACAGTACTTTACAATGAGCAGTTCTTC.

V usage is TRBV7-2 and J usage is TRBJ1-2; 8 nucleotides line up with TRBD1. CDR3 length: 15 residues. V was pared by 1 base and J by 4 bases, with 5 bases of the junction left unmatched. Germline CDR1 is SGHTA and CDR2 is FQGNSA. CDR3 sequence: CASSLGTGGIYGYTF. CDR3 in DNA: TGTGCCAGCAGCTTAGGTACAGGGGGTATCTATGGCTACACCTTC.

V gene TRBV6-5 combines with J gene TRBJ2-7; D might be TRBD2 (6 bases). The CDR3 consists of 14 residues. The germline V gene has CDR1 MNHEY and CDR2 SVGAGI. Trimming took 4 bases from V and 3 from J, leaving 13 bases between them. CDR3 DNA: TGTGCCAGCAGTTGGGACTCGCTCGGCTACGAGCAGTACTTC. Its protein is CASSWDSLGYEQYF.

The DNA for the CDR3 is TGTGCCAGCTGGGACAGGGGCTATGGCTACACCTTC. It is translated as CASWDRGYGYTF. The V gene is TRBV25-1, the J gene TRBJ1-2; 10 bases match TRBD1. Trimming removed 8 bases from V and 4 bases from J; junction bases left unmatched: 1. This CDR3 spans 12 amino acids. Germline loops: CDR1 MGHDK, CDR2 SYGVNS.

The gene calls are TRBV11-2 and TRBJ2-7, with a tentative D call TRBD1 (7 bases). The CDR3 has 17 residues. CDR1 is SGHAT and CDR2 is FQNNGV in the germline V gene. Deletions cut 5 bases from V and 3 bases from J, with 23 bases between. The CDR3 is CASSPRWGDRSLYEQYF. In DNA, the CDR3 is TGTGCCAGCAGCCCGAGATGGGGGGACAGAAGCCTCTACGAGCAGTACTTC.

The genes are TRBV7-2 and TRBJ2-3, with TRBD2 identical over 14 bases. The germline gives CDR1 SGHTA, CDR2 FQGNSA. V shed 0 bases, J shed 3 bases, and the junction held 5 bases outside the gene matches. There are 18 residues in the CDR3. CDR3 loop: CASSLAGTSGSGTDTQYF. In nucleotides, the CDR3 is TGTGCCAGCAGCTTAGCGGGGACTAGCGGGAGTGGAACAGATACGCAGTATTTT.

The chain combines TRBV5-1 with TRBJ2-1, with 8 bases that match TRBD2. CDR1 and CDR2 from the germline V gene are SGHRS and YFSETQ. Trimming took 5 bases from V and 7 from J; bases not matched to a gene: 11. There are 15 residues in the CDR3. As DNA, the CDR3 is TGCGCCAGCAGAGAATCGGCGGGAGGCCCGAATGAGCAGTTCTTC. Protein product: CASRESAGGPNEQFF.

The V call is TRBV7-8, the J call TRBJ1-2; D not resolved. The ends were cut back, 1 base at V and 4 bases at J, with 16 bases in the middle. CDR3 length: 16 residues. The V gene's germline CDR1 is SGHVS and CDR2 FQNEAQ. CDR3 DNA sequence: TGTGCCAGCAGCTTAGACAAGAGAGGGATCGGCTATGGCTACACCTTC. This encodes CASSLDKRGIGYGYTF.

The V gene is TRBV7-6, the J gene TRBJ2-5, with 10 bases aligning to TRBD2. Germline V gene data show CDR1 as SGHVS and CDR2 as FNYEAQ. V dropped 2 bases and J dropped 4; count of bases not matched to a gene: 10. The CDR3 length is 17 residues. In DNA, the CDR3 is TGTGCCAGCAGCTTAATACTAGCGGGAACCTCCCGAGAGACCCAGTACTTC. Residues: CASSLILAGTSRETQYF.

The gene calls are TRBV5-1 and TRBJ2-7; TRBD1 matches 9 bases. The CDR3 consists of 13 residues. The ends lost 5 bases at V and 3 bases at J; junction bases unmatched: 3. The V gene's germline CDR1 is SGHRS and CDR2 YFSETQ. The CDR3, as DNA: TGCGCCAGCAGATCGACAGGGGGCTACGAGCAGTACTTC. It specifies CASRSTGGYEQYF.

The rearrangement links TRBV29-1 to TRBJ2-7, with a weak D call TRBD1 (6 bases). This CDR3 is 11 amino acids long. Deletions cut 4 bases from V and 8 bases from J, with 12 bases between. Looked up from germline, CDR1 is SQVTM and CDR2 is ANQGSEA. CDR3 in amino acids: CSVGDNLQQYF. The CDR3 DNA reads as TGCAGCGTTGGGGACAACTTACAGCAGTACTTC.

This clone has just a few counts. The chain carries TRBV19 and TRBJ1-5, with TRBD1 matching over 10 bases. The germline V gene has CDR1 LNHDA and CDR2 SQIVND (reference sequence). J was trimmed by 2 bases and V by 2 bases; bases with no gene match: 12. The CDR3 covers 19 residues. CDR3 protein: CASSIRRQGAASGNQPQHF. The CDR3 DNA is TGTGCCAGTAGTATACGTCGACAGGGGGCGGCCTCTGGCAATCAGCCCCAGCATTTT.

The genes are TRBV10-3 and TRBJ2-7; TRBD1 matches at 10 bases. Germline trimming cut 6 bases from V and 5 bases from J; bases unmatched to any gene: 10. This CDR3 spans 15 amino acids. Germline values: CDR1 ENHRY, CDR2 SYGVKD. CDR3 in DNA: TGTGCCATCAGCGCACGACAGGGGGCTTTCGACGAGCAGTACTTC. Protein sequence: CAISARQGAFDEQYF.

The chain recombines TRBV13 with TRBJ2-1; 7 nucleotides align to TRBD2. The CDR3 runs 13 residues. The V gene end was trimmed by 5 bases and the J gene end by 8 bases; junction bases not matched to a gene: 6. Germline CDR1 and CDR2: PRHDT and FYEKMQ (reference sequence). The CDR3, as DNA: TGTGCCAGCAGCAGGACTAGGGGCGATGAGCAGTTCTTC. Protein product: CASSRTRGDEQFF.

This chain links TRBV7-8 with TRBJ2-1; no clear D. Germline V gene data show CDR1 as SGHVS and CDR2 as FQNEAQ. Trimming stripped 0 bases from V and 6 bases from J, with 6 bases between. The CDR3 sequence is 13 residues long. The CDR3 bases are TGTGCCAGCAGCTTAGCACAGTTCAATGAGCAGTTCTTC. This codes for CASSLAQFNEQFF.

CDR3 sequence reads: CASSLSAGVTYEQYF. DNA for the CDR3: TGTGCCAGCAGCTTATCCGCAGGGGTCACCTACGAGCAGTACTTC. The chain uses TRBV7-9 and TRBJ2-7, with D possibly TRBD1 on 6 matching bases. The CDR3 is made up of 15 amino acids. CDR1 and CDR2 from the germline V gene are SEHNR and FQNEAQ (reference sequence). V gave up 2 bases and J gave up 2 bases, with 13 bases separating them.

This clone has a single count. V and J are TRBV5-4 and TRBJ2-2, with 8 bases fitting TRBD2. This CDR3 contains 18 residues. The germline V gene has CDR1 SGHNT and CDR2 YYREEE (reference sequence). V trimming: 4 bases; J trimming: 4 bases; junction bases outside the gene matches: 15. This chain's CDR3 is CASSTGASGSRGTGELFF. As DNA, the CDR3 is TGTGCCAGCAGCACCGGGGCTAGCGGGTCCCGGGGCACCGGGGAGCTGTTTTTT. Together with reference TRBV5-4 and TRBJ2-2, the CDR3 gives the full variable domain: ETGVTQSPTHLIKTRGQQVTLRCSSQSGHNTVSWYQQALGQGPQFIFQYYREEENGRGNFPPRFSGLQFPNYSSELNVNALELDDSALYLCASSTGASGSRGTGELFFGEGSRLTVL.

The V call is TRBV5-5, the J call TRBJ2-3; D might be TRBD1 (5 bases). With 4 bases removed from V and 4 bases from J, the gap between germline ends came to 13 bases. The CDR3 sequence is 14 residues long. Germline CDR1 is SGHKS and CDR2 is YYEKEE (reference sequence). CDR3 protein: CASSQIVQADTQYF. Written as DNA, the CDR3 is TGTGCCAGCAGCCAGATCGTACAGGCAGATACGCAGTATTTT.

This clone was observed a single time. Other DNA sequences in this sample translate to the same CDR3. This chain connects TRBV14 to TRBJ1-2; D gene unclear. Looked up from germline, CDR1 is SGHDN and CDR2 is FVKESK. This CDR3 region has 14 residues. The V end was cut by 2 bases, the J end by 2 bases, with 9 bases between. The CDR3 region has the DNA TGTGCCAGCAGCCAAAACCGGGTCAACTATGGCTACACCTTC. Residues: CASSQNRVNYGYTF.

V is TRBV7-3 and J is TRBJ2-1; 8 bases agree with TRBD2. The CDR3 length is 15 residues. With V trimmed by 2 bases and J by 7 bases, 7 bases remained unmatched. CDR1 is SGHTA and CDR2 is FQGTGA in the germline V gene. The CDR3 coding sequence is TGTGCCAGCAGCTTAGACAGCGGGAGATGGAATGAGCAGTTCTTC. Translating it yields CASSLDSGRWNEQFF.

This clone was counted a single time. The V and J genes are TRBV6-5 and TRBJ1-1; 9 positions match TRBD1. Germline trimming cut 0 bases from V and 8 bases from J; bases unmatched to any gene: 7. The V gene's germline CDR1 is MNHEY and CDR2 SVGAGI. The CDR3 is made up of 15 amino acids. CDR3 protein: CASSYSGQGSAEAFF. The CDR3 DNA sequence: TGTGCCAGCAGTTACTCGGGACAGGGAAGCGCCGAAGCTTTCTTT.

The CDR3 loop reads CASSLLQGFKNIQYF. DNA for the CDR3: TGTGCCAGCAGCTTGCTCCAGGGGTTCAAAAACATTCAGTACTTC. The rearrangement uses TRBV5-5 and TRBJ2-4, with D tentatively TRBD1 (6 bases). From germline, CDR1 is SGHKS and CDR2 YYEKEE (reference sequence). This CDR3 region has 15 residues. Trimming took 1 base from V and 3 from J, leaving 11 bases between them.

This clone was observed a handful of times. The chain joins TRBV11-3 to TRBJ2-2, with 10 nucleotides matching TRBD2. The CDR3 runs to 17 residues. Per germline, CDR1 SGHNT and CDR2 YENEEA. J was trimmed by 2 bases and V by 4 bases; bases with no gene match: 7. CDR3 nucleotides: TGTGCCAGCAGCTCCGAGCTACTAGCGGGAAACACCGGGGAGCTGTTTTTT. Its protein product is CASSSELLAGNTGELFF.

This clone came up once. The chain joins TRBV21-1 to TRBJ1-4; the table names TRBD1, a call not compared with the DNA. TRBV21-1 is assigned pseudogene status. The CDR3 has 21 residues. CDR3 nucleotide sequence: TGTGCCAGCAGCAAAGCGCAGAGTTTCGGCCCAGGGCTTGCAACTAATGAAAAACTGTTTTTT. Its translation: CASSKAQSFGPGLATNEKLFF.

J is TRBJ2-5 and V is TRBV5-8; TRBD2 matches at 7 bases. The CDR3 extends over 17 amino acids. V dropped 3 bases and J dropped 0; count of bases not matched to a gene: 11. Germline V gene lookup returns CDR1 SGHTS and CDR2 YDEGEE. The DNA of the CDR3 is TGTGCCAGCAGCTGGGGGGGTAGTAGCGGGTACCAAGAGACCCAGTACTTC. Its protein is CASSWGGSSGYQETQYF.